This T cell receptor beta chain was sequenced during a study of blood T cell repertoires in COVID-19. Study at large: Acute and convalescent COVID-19 specimens originated in the United States, Italy and Spain. The cDNA or gDNA used as material had been derived from T cells, B-cell-depleted T cells, or PBMCs.

Per germline, CDR1 LGHDT and CDR2 YNNKEL (reference sequence). The J segment lost 8 bases and the V segment lost 4 bases, leaving 4 bases of the junction unmatched. CDR3 length: 12 amino acids. The authors' processing: How many nucleated cells were present was estimated from reference gene primer amplification. TCRdb's table, derived via immunoSEQ multiplex PCR, lists solely in-frame clones and lacks some. The V and J calls and clone size were taken over from that table, and D and trimming were inferred from the DNA. Of 150,000 to 200,000 clones listed, approximately 87% are singletons. Sequenced: peripheral blood. The genes are TRBV3-1 (or the pseudogene TRBV3-2) and TRBJ1-2, with TRBD1 matching 7 bases. This sequence was found in a man aged 18 to 35 with active or convalescent COVID-19. CDR3 in DNA: TGTGCCAGCAGCCCAACAGGGGTCGGCTACACCTTC. Amino acids: CASSPTGVGYTF.